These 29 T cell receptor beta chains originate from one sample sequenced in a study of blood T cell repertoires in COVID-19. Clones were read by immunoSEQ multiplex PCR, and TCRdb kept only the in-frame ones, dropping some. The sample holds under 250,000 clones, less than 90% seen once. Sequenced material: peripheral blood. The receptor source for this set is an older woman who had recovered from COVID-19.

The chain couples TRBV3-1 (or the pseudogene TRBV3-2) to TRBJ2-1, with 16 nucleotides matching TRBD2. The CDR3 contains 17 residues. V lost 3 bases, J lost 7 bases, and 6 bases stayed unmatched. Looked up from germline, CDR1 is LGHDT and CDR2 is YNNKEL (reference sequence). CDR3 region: CASSHPGTSGGANEQFF. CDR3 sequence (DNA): TGTGCCAGCAGCCACCCCGGGACTAGCGGGGGGGCGAATGAGCAGTTCTTC.

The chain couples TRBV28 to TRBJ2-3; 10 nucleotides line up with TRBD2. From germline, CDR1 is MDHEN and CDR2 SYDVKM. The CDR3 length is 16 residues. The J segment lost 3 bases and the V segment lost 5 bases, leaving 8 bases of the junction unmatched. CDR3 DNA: TGTGCCAGCAGTGAACTAGCGGGGTCCGGGACAGATACGCAGTATTTT. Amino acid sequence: CASSELAGSGTDTQYF.

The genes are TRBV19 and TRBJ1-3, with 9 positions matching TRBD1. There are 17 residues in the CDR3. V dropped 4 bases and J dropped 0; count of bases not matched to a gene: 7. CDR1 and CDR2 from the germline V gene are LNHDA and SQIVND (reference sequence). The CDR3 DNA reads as TGTGCCAGTAGTACCCGGGGGACAGGGTTCTCTGGAAACACCATATATTTT. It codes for CASSTRGTGFSGNTIYF.

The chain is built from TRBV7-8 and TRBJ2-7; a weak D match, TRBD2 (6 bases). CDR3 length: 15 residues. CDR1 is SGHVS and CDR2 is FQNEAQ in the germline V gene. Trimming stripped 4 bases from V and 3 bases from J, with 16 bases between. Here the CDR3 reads CASSWLTGVVYEQYF. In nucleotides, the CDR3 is TGTGCCAGCAGCTGGCTAACGGGGGTGGTCTACGAGCAGTACTTC.

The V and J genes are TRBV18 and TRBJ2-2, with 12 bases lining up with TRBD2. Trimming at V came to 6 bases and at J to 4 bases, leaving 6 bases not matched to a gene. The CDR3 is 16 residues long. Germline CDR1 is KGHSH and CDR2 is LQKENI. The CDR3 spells CASSPRLAGATGELFF. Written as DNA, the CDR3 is TGTGCCAGCTCGCCTCGACTAGCGGGGGCCACCGGGGAGCTGTTTTTT.

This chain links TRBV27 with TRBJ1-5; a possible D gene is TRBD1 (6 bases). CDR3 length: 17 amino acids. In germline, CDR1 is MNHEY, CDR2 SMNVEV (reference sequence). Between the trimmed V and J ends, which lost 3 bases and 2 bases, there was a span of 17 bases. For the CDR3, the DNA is TGTGCCAGCAGTTTTCTAGGACAGAATTTTGGCAATCAGCCCCAGCATTTT. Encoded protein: CASSFLGQNFGNQPQHF.

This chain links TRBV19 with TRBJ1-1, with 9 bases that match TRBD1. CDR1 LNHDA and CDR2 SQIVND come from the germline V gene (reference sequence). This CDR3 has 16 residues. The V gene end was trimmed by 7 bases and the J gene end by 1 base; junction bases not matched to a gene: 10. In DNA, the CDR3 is TGTGCCAGTATCTCCGGGACAGGGAGGAGGAACACTGAAGCTTTCTTT. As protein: CASISGTGRRNTEAFF.

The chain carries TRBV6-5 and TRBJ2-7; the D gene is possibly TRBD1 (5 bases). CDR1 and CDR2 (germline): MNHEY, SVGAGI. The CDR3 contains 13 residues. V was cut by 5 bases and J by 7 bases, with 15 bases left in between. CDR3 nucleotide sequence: TGTGCCAGCAGTCGTGATAGGGGATTTGAGCAGTACTTC. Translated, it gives CASSRDRGFEQYF.

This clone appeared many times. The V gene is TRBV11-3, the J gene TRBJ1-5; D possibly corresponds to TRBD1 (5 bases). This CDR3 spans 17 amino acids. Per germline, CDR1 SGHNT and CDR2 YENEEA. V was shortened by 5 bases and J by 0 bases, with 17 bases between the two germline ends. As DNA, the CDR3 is TGTGCCAGCAGCCGCCCTCCCGCAGGGTATAGCAATCAGCCCCAGCATTTT. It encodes CASSRPPAGYSNQPQHF.

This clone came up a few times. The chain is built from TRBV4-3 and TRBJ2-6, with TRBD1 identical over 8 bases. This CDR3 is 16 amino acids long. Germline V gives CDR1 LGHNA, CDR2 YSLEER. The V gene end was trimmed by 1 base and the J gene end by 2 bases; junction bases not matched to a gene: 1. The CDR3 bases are TGCGCCAGCAGCCAAGGGACAGGGACTGGGGCCAACGTCCTGACTTTC. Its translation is CASSQGTGTGANVLTF.

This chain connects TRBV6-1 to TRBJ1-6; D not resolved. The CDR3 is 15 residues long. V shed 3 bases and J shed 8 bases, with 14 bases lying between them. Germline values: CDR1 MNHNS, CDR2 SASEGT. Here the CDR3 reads CASSEVSDGDSPLHF. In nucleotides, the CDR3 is TGTGCCAGCAGTGAGGTGTCCGACGGGGATTCACCCCTCCACTTT.

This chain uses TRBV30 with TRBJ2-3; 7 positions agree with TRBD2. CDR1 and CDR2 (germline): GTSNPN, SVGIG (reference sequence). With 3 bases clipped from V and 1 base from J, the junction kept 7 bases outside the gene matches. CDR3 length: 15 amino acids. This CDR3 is CAWRPAGTRTDTQYF. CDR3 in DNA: TGTGCCTGGAGACCAGCGGGGACCCGCACAGATACGCAGTATTTT.

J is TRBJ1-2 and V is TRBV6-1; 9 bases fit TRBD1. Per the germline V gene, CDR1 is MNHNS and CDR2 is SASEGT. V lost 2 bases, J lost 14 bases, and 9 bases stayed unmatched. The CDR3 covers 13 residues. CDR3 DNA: TGTGCCAGCAGTGAAAATGGGGACAGGGACCCGACCTTC. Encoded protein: CASSENGDRDPTF.

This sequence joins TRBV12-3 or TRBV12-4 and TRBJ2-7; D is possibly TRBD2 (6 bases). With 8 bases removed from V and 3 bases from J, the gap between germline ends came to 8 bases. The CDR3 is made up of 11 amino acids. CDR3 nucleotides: TGTGCCAGCGGAGGGCGCTACGAGCAGTACTTC. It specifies CASGGRYEQYF.

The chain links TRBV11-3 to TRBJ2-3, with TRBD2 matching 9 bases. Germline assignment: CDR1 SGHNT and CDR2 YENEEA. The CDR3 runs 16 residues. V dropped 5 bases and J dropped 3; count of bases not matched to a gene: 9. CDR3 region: CASSGGGGAATDTQYF. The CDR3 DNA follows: TGTGCCAGCAGCGGCGGCGGGGGGGCCGCTACAGATACGCAGTATTTT.

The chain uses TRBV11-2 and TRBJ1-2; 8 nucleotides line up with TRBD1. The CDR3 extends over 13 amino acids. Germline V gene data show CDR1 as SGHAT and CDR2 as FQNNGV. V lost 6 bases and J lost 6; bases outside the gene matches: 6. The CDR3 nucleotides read TGTGCCAGCAGACCAACAGGGGGGAATGGCTACACCTTC. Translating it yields CASRPTGGNGYTF.

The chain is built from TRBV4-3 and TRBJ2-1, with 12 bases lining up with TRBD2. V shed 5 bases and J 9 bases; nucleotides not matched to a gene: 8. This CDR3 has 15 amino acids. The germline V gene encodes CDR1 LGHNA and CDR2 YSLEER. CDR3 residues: CASSARPSGGAEQFF. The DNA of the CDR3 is TGCGCCAGCAGCGCCCGCCCTAGCGGGGGGGCTGAGCAGTTCTTC.

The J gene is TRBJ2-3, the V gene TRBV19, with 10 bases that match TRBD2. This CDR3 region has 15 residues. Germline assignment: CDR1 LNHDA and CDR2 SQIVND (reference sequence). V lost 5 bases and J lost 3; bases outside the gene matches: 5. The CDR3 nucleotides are TGTGCCAGTAGTCTCCTAGCGGGGGTTACAGATACGCAGTATTTT. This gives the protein CASSLLAGVTDTQYF.

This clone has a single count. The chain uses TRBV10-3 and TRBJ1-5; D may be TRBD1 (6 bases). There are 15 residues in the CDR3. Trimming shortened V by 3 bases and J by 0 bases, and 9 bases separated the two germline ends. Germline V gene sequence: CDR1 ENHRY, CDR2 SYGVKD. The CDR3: CAISDAGVSNQPQHF. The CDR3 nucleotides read TGTGCCATCAGTGACGCAGGGGTTAGCAATCAGCCCCAGCATTTT.

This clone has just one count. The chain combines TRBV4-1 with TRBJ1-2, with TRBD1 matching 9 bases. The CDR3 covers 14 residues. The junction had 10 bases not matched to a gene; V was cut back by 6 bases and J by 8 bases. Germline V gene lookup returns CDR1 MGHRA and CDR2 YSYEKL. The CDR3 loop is CASRPPGQGEGYTF. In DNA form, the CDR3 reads TGCGCCAGCAGGCCACCGGGACAGGGAGAAGGCTACACCTTC.

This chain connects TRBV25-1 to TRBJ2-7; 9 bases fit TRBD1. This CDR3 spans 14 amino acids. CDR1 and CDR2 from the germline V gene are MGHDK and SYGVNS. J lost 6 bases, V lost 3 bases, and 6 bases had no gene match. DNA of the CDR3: TGTGCCAGCAGTGAGCCGGGACAGGGTCGCGAGCAGTACTTC. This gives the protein CASSEPGQGREQYF.

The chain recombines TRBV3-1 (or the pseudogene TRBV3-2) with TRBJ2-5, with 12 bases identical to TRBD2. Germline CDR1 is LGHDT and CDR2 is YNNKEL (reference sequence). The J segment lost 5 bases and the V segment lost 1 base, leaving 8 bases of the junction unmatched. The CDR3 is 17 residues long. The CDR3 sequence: CASSQVTSGGHPETQYF. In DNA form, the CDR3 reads TGTGCCAGCAGCCAAGTGACTAGCGGGGGCCATCCGGAGACCCAGTACTTC.

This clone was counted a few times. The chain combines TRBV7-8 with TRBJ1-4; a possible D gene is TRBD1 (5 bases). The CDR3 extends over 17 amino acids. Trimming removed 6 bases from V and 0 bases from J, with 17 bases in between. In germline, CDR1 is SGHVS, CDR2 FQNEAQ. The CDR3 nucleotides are TGTGCCAGCAGGCTCTCAGGGTTCATGGCAACTAATGAAAAACTGTTTTTT. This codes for CASRLSGFMATNEKLFF. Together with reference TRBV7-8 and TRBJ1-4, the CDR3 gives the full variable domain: GAGVSQSPRYKVAKRGQDVALRCDPISGHVSLFWYQQALGQGPEFLTYFQNEAQLDKSGLPSDRFFAERPEGSVSTLKIQRTQQEDSAVYLCASRLSGFMATNEKLFFGSGTQLSVL.

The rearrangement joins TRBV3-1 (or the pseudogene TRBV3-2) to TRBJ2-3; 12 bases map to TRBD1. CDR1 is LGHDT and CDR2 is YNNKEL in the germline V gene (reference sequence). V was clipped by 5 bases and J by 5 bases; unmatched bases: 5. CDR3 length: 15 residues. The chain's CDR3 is CASSSRDRGQDTQYF. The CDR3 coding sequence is TGTGCCAGCAGCTCCCGGGACAGGGGGCAAGATACGCAGTATTTT.

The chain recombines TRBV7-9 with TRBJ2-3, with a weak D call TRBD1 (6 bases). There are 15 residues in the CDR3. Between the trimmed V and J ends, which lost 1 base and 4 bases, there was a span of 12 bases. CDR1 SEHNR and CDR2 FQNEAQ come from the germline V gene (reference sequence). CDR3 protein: CASSLGAGGADTQYF. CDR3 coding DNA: TGTGCCAGCAGCTTAGGGGCTGGGGGCGCAGATACGCAGTATTTT.

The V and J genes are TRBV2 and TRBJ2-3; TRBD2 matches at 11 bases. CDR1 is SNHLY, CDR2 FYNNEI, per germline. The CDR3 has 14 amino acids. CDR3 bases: TGTGCTTGTAGCGGGGGGGCTACGGCAGATACGCAGTATTTT. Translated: CACSGGATADTQYF. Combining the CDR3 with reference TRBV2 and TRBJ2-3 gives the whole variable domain EPEVTQTPSHQVTQMGQEVILRCVPISNHLYFYWYRQILGQKVEFLVSFYNNEISEKSEIFDDQFSVERPDGSNFTLKIRSTKLEDSAMYFCACSGGATADTQYFGPGTRLTVL.

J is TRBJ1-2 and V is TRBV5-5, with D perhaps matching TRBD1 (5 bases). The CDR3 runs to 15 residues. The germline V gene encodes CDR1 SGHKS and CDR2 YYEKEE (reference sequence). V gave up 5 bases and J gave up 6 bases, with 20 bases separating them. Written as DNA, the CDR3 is TGTGCCAGCAGTTACCCAAACAGGAGCCCCCATGGCTACACCTTC. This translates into CASSYPNRSPHGYTF.

The CDR3 region is CASRARTATEAFF. CDR3 DNA sequence: TGTGCCAGCAGGGCAAGGACAGCCACTGAAGCTTTCTTT. The rearrangement links TRBV2 to TRBJ1-1; possibly TRBD1 for D (6 bases). Germline lookup yields CDR1 SNHLY and CDR2 FYNNEI. V dropped 6 bases and J dropped 4 bases, with 12 bases sitting between them. This CDR3 is built from 13 residues.

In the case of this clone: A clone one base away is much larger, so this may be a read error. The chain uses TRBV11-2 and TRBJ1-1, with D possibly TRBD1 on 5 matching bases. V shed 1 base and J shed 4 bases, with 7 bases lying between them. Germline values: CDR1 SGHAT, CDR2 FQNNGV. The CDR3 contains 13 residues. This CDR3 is CASSLAGFTEAFF. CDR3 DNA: TGTGCCAGCAGCTTAGCAGGGTTCACTGAAGCTTTCTTT.